The rows below give T cell receptor beta chains drawn from one sample of a study of blood T cell repertoires in COVID-19. The repertoire was sequenced with immunoSEQ multiplex PCR; TCRdb's copy has only in-frame clones and lacks some. The sample includes some 62,000 clones, more than 75% of them seen just once. The sample consisted of peripheral blood. These receptors all stem from a human donor in a cohort sampled during active COVID-19. The CDR3 runs from the conserved cysteine through the conserved F or W. D genes are given only for firm matches. Some rows mark clone size as missing; the rest say once, few, many or name a class of expanded clone.

v_gene	abundance	d_gene	j_gene	CDR3nt	CDR3aa
TRBV15	.	TRBD1	TRBJ1-5	TGTGCCACCAGCAGAGGGACAGGGGGTCAGCCCCAGCATTTT	CATSRGTGGQPQHF
TRBV27	.	TRBD1	TRBJ1-5	TGTGCCAGCAGTCCCTCGAGGGGGCCTGGGCAGCCCCAGCATTTT	CASSPSRGPGQPQHF
TRBV30	once	.	TRBJ2-7	TGTGCCTGGAGTGTACACTTGCTTTCGGCAGGGGTATCCTACGAGCAGTACTTC	CAWSVHLLSAGVSYEQYF
TRBV7-2	few	.	TRBJ2-2	TGTGCCAGCAGCTTAGTTAGGGCGGGCACCGGGGAGCTGTTTTTT	CASSLVRAGTGELFF
TRBV6-1	.	TRBD1	TRBJ1-5	TGTGCCAGCAGTGATACACCGGGACAGCCTAATCAGCCCCAGCATTTT	CASSDTPGQPNQPQHF
TRBV9	few	.	TRBJ1-3	TGTGCCAGCAGCCCTCGGGTGGGAAACACCATATATTTT	CASSPRVGNTIYF
TRBV5-6	.	TRBD1	TRBJ1-2	TGTGCCAGCAGCGCGAGCAGGGGGTACTACTATGGCTACACCTTC	CASSASRGYYYGYTF
TRBV6-5	.	TRBD1	TRBJ2-7	TGTGCCAGCAGTTACTTGGTGACAGGGCTGTCCGAGCAGTACTTC	CASSYLVTGLSEQYF
TRBV3-1/TRBV3-2	.	TRBD2	TRBJ2-3	TGTGCCAGCAGCCATCTAGCGGGGGGACACTATACGCAGTATTTT	CASSHLAGGHYTQYF
TRBV19	.	TRBD1	TRBJ2-2	TGTGCCAGTAGCAGGGACAGGGTCTCCACCGGGGAGCTGTTTTTT	CASSRDRVSTGELFF
TRBV27	.	TRBD2	TRBJ2-2	TGTGCCAGCAGTCCTATAGACCTAGCGGGGGCCTCCCGGGAGCTGTTTTTT	CASSPIDLAGASRELFF
TRBV18	.	TRBD2	TRBJ2-3	TGTGCCAGCTCACCTACTAGCGGGTCCAGCACAGATACGCAGTATTTT	CASSPTSGSSTDTQYF
TRBV11-3	.	TRBD1	TRBJ1-1	TGTGCCAGCAGCTTAGTACCGACAGGGAGATTGAACACTGAAGCTTTCTTT	CASSLVPTGRLNTEAFF
TRBV14	.	.	TRBJ2-3	TGTGCCAGCAGCCAGAATAAGGGGGTGGATACGCAGTATTTT	CASSQNKGVDTQYF
TRBV6-6	once	.	TRBJ2-2	TGTGCCAGCAACCCCTTCGGTGCAGGGCAAACCGGGGAGCTGTTTTTT	CASNPFGAGQTGELFF
TRBV15	.	TRBD1	TRBJ2-2	TGTGCCACCAGCAGAGGAGCCGGGACAGGGGTACCCGGGGAGCTGTTTTTT	CATSRGAGTGVPGELFF
TRBV5-1	once	.	TRBJ2-7	TGCGCCAGCAGCATACGACAGGCGGCGTCATCCTACGAGCAGTACTTC	CASSIRQAASSYEQYF
TRBV15	.	TRBD1	TRBJ1-2	TGTGCCACCAGCAGAGGGGGGACAGGATCTGGCTACACCTTC	CATSRGGTGSGYTF
TRBV20-1	.	.	TRBJ1-1	TGCAGTGCTAGTGCTTATGGGGGGTGGACTGAAGCTTTCTTT	CSASAYGGWTEAFF
TRBV18	few	.	TRBJ1-2	TGTGCCAGCTCACCTAGGGAGTCTACGGGCTACACCTTC	CASSPRESTGYTF
TRBV4-3	.	.	TRBJ2-2	TGCGCCAGCAGCCAAAGAACCACTCTGAACACCGGGGAGCTGTTTTTT	CASSQRTTLNTGELFF
TRBV7-2	.	TRBD1	TRBJ1-5	TGTGCCAGCAGCTCGACAGGGAGAGGCAATCAGCCCCAGCATTTT	CASSSTGRGNQPQHF
TRBV4-1	.	.	TRBJ2-1	TGCGCCAGCAGCCAAGCTTACAATGAGCAGTTCTTC	CASSQAYNEQFF
TRBV18	.	TRBD2	TRBJ2-3	TGTGCCAGCTCACCGGCGCGGGGGGTTTTCTTGAAAGATACGCAGTATTTT	CASSPARGVFLKDTQYF
TRBV19	.	.	TRBJ2-2	TGTGCCAGTAGGCGGGGAAGTACCGGGGAGCTGTTTTTT	CASRRGSTGELFF
TRBV18	.	.	TRBJ1-1	TGTGCCAGCTCACCGAACGGGAACACTGAAGCTTTCTTT	CASSPNGNTEAFF
TRBV6-1	few	TRBD1	TRBJ1-3	TGTGCCAGCAGTGAGAGACAGGGTCAAACCATATATTTT	CASSERQGQTIYF
TRBV6-1	.	.	TRBJ1-2	TGTGCCAGCAGTGAACGGGGGGTAATAGGCTACACCTTC	CASSERGVIGYTF
TRBV19	.	TRBD1	TRBJ1-2	TGTGCCAGTAGTGAAGGGACAGGCTATGGCTACACCTTC	CASSEGTGYGYTF
TRBV24-1	.	TRBD1	TRBJ2-2	TGTGCCACCAGTGATGGAACCACAGGGGGCTGGAACACCGGGGAGCTGTTTTTT	CATSDGTTGGWNTGELFF
TRBV25-1	.	.	TRBJ2-3	TGTGCCAGCAGTGCTCACGGGGGACCAGATACGCAGTATTTT	CASSAHGGPDTQYF
TRBV28	.	.	TRBJ2-5	TGTGCCAGCAGTTTAGGGCGGGGGCCCGCTCAAGAGACCCAGTACTTC	CASSLGRGPAQETQYF
TRBV5-4	.	.	TRBJ1-1	TGTGCCAGCACCTCGGAGACAGGGAACACTGAAGCTTTCTTT	CASTSETGNTEAFF
TRBV2	.	.	TRBJ2-5	TGTGCCAGCAGCCTTCTCAGGCCCCAAGAGACCCAGTACTTC	CASSLLRPQETQYF
TRBV11-2	.	.	TRBJ1-2	TGTGCCAGCAGCTTTGGGACTGGGACTAACTATGGCTACACCTTC	CASSFGTGTNYGYTF
TRBV13	.	.	TRBJ2-1	TGTGCCAGCAGCTTAGCTAGCGCTGACTCCTACAATGAGCAGTTCTTC	CASSLASADSYNEQFF
TRBV7-6	.	.	TRBJ1-5	TGTGCCAGCAGCTTGACAGGCCTTAGCAATCAGCCCCAGCATTTT	CASSLTGLSNQPQHF
TRBV2	many	TRBD1	TRBJ1-2	TGTGCCAGCAGATTCACCGGGACAGGGGAAAACTATGGCTACACCTTC	CASRFTGTGENYGYTF
TRBV2	few	.	TRBJ2-6	TGTGCCAGCAGTAAGAGGGTCCAACTCTCTGGGGCCAACGTCCTGACTTTC	CASSKRVQLSGANVLTF
TRBV11-2	.	TRBD2	TRBJ2-1	TGTGCCAGCAGCGAGGGACTAGCGTTAGGCTATGAGCAGTTCTTC	CASSEGLALGYEQFF
TRBV5-6	.	.	TRBJ2-7	TGTGCCAGCAGATTCGGGCAAGGGGGTCTCTACGAGCAGTACTTC	CASRFGQGGLYEQYF
TRBV5-1	.	.	TRBJ2-2	TGCGCCAGCAGCTTGGGGCAGATCTCCGGGGAGCTGTTTTTT	CASSLGQISGELFF
TRBV30	.	TRBD1	TRBJ2-6	TGTGCCTGGAGGCGGGACAGGACCTCTGGGGGGGCCAACGTCCTGACTTTC	CAWRRDRTSGGANVLTF
TRBV19	few	TRBD1	TRBJ1-2	TGTGCCAGTAGTCTGCGGACAGGTTATGGCTACACCTTC	CASSLRTGYGYTF
TRBV7-6	.	.	TRBJ1-1	TGTGCCAGCAGCTTACTTGCGGGGGCCGCTTTCTTT	CASSLLAGAAFF
TRBV11-1	once	.	TRBJ2-7	TGTGCCAGCAGCCCGGCCGGGTTCCTCTACGAGCAGTACTTC	CASSPAGFLYEQYF
TRBV7-8	.	TRBD1	TRBJ1-2	TGTGCCAGCAGCTCACAGGACAGGGCGTCTTATGGCTACACCTTC	CASSSQDRASYGYTF
TRBV6-5	.	TRBD1	TRBJ2-2	TGTGCCAGCAGTTATGTGGGCAGGGGGCGAACCGGGGAGCTGTTTTTT	CASSYVGRGRTGELFF
TRBV27	.	.	TRBJ1-6	TGTGCCAGCAGTTCGCGGACTATAAATTCACCCCTCCACTTT	CASSSRTINSPLHF
TRBV5-6	.	TRBD2	TRBJ2-3	TGTGCCAGCAGCTTAGGTCTACGGGGGGAGGCAGATACGCAGTATTTT	CASSLGLRGEADTQYF
TRBV5-1	once	TRBD2	TRBJ2-1	TGCGCCAGCAGGCTCTTAGCGGGCGGAAGCTACAATGAGCAGTTCTTC	CASRLLAGGSYNEQFF
TRBV2	.	TRBD1	TRBJ2-7	TGTGCCAGCAGTGGGACAGGGGGGGGCGAGCAGTACTTC	CASSGTGGGEQYF
TRBV7-7	.	.	TRBJ2-1	TGTGCTAGCAGCTTAGCAGGGACAAAGGATGAGCAGTTCTTC	CASSLAGTKDEQFF
TRBV6-1	.	.	TRBJ2-5	TGTGCCAGCAGTGATCTAAACCGGGACATAAAAGAGACCCAGTACTTC	CASSDLNRDIKETQYF
TRBV5-6	.	.	TRBJ2-1	TGTGCCAGCAGCTTGGCGGTGAGGGTAGAGCGCCACTACAATGAGCAGTTCTTC	CASSLAVRVERHYNEQFF
TRBV5-4	.	.	TRBJ2-7	TGTGCCAGCAGCTCCGATAGCCCAGGGAAGATCAGCGAGCAGTACTTC	CASSSDSPGKISEQYF
TRBV28	.	TRBD1	TRBJ1-2	TGTGCCAACACCGCCGACAGGGTTGTTGGCTACACCTTC	CANTADRVVGYTF
TRBV3-1/TRBV3-2	.	TRBD2	TRBJ2-5	TGTGCCAGCAGCCCCGCCGGGGAGGGCCAAGAGACCCAGTACTTC	CASSPAGEGQETQYF
TRBV9	.	TRBD1	TRBJ1-3	TGTGCCAGCAGCGTCCGGACAGGGGGACGAAACACCATATATTTT	CASSVRTGGRNTIYF